This TCR beta chain was captured in a study of blood T cell repertoires in COVID-19. Data came from immunoSEQ multiplex PCR; TCRdb stores just in-frame clones and leaves some out. The sample consists of fewer than 450,000 clones, 70% to 90% of them appearing once. CDR1 is SEHNR, CDR2 FQNEAQ, per germline (reference sequence). The CDR3 runs 11 residues. Trimming left V 5 bases short and J 9 bases short, with 10 bases between. The chain couples TRBV7-9 to TRBJ1-2; D is undetermined. This receptor was identified in a woman between 40 and 55 years old with acute COVID-19. The source material was PBMCs or T cells enriched from blood (not recorded which). DNA for the CDR3: TGTGCCAGCAGCCCGCTAGGAAGCTACACCTTC. Translated, it gives CASSPLGSYTF.